The sequence of this T cell receptor beta chain was determined in a study of T-cell memory formation after mild COVID-19. Study-wide background: TCR clusters were mostly confined to one donor each. General observations from the study: The authors left the SARS-CoV-2 specificity of second-wave clones peaking on day 37 unconfirmed. Researchers report contracting CD4+ clones mostly in CM and EM, with CD8+ clones in EMRA. Day 15 to 85 contracting clones showed balanced CD4/CD8; later expanders leaned CD4+.

TCRdb processed the 5' RACE reads anew with MiXCR; each CDR3 protein has one entry. The profile shows roughly 100,000 distinct CDR3 sequences, around 15% of them singletons. Notes on this clonotype: Its specificity is unknown.

The source is an adult woman who had mild COVID-19 (a few samples of this study predate the infection). Cell type and time point are not known. Sample: PBMCs or a T cell subset sorted from them (not recorded which).

The CDR3 here is CASSYDSAQPQHF. The CDR3 DNA sequence: TGTGCCAGCAGTTACGACAGTGCCCAGCCCCAGCATTTT. This sequence joins TRBV6-5 and TRBJ1-5; maybe TRBD1 (5 bases). The V gene lost 2 bases and the J gene lost 7 bases, with 9 bases spanning the gap. This CDR3 has 13 amino acids. Germline V gives CDR1 MNHEY, CDR2 SVGAGI.